These 18 T cell receptor beta chains share one sample of origin, sequenced in a study of blood T cell repertoires in COVID-19. Produced via immunoSEQ multiplex PCR; TCRdb's table is partial and in-frame only. In the table there are 250,000 or so clones, 88% of which are singletons. Sequencing used peripheral blood. Receptors were obtained from an elderly man with acute or convalescent COVID-19.

The CDR3 loop reads CASSLESPSLNYGYTF. The CDR3 nucleotides are TGTGCCAGCAGCTTAGAGAGCCCGTCCCTTAACTATGGCTACACCTTC. The chain combines TRBV11-2 with TRBJ1-2; D remains ambiguous. CDR3 length: 16 amino acids. V lost 0 bases, J lost 1 base, and 12 bases lay in between. CDR1 and CDR2 from the germline V gene are SGHAT and FQNNGV.

The chain recombines TRBV7-9 with TRBJ2-5, with 10 positions matching TRBD1. Germline V gene data show CDR1 as SEHNR and CDR2 as FQNEAQ (reference sequence). V shed 4 bases, J shed 4 bases, and the junction held 6 bases outside the gene matches. This CDR3 spans 15 amino acids. CDR3 nucleotide sequence: TGTGCCAGCAGCTCTCCGACAGGGGGCGTAGAGACCCAGTACTTC. This gives the protein CASSSPTGGVETQYF.

This chain uses TRBV7-8 with TRBJ1-5; D is perhaps TRBD1 (5 bases). This CDR3 comprises 17 residues. The germline V gene encodes CDR1 SGHVS and CDR2 FQNEAQ. The V and J ends lost 5 bases and 2 bases respectively, with 19 bases between them. The CDR3 bases are TGTGCCAGCAGCGTAGGATCAGGGAACTATGGCAATCAGCCCCAGCATTTT. It translates to CASSVGSGNYGNQPQHF.

In its sample, this clone was seen once. V is TRBV5-1 and J is TRBJ1-3; D is possibly TRBD1 (6 bases). The CDR3 length is 15 residues. V was cut by 4 bases and J by 2 bases, with 13 bases left in between. Looked up from germline, CDR1 is SGHRS and CDR2 is YFSETQ. DNA for the CDR3: TGCGCCAGCAGCAGGTCGGACAGACCTGGAAACACCATATATTTT. Its translation is CASSRSDRPGNTIYF.

The chain uses TRBV5-1 and TRBJ1-2; TRBD1 is a possible D gene (5 bases). The V gene's germline CDR1 is SGHRS and CDR2 YFSETQ. The ends were cut back, 0 bases at V and 3 bases at J, with 12 bases in the middle. This CDR3 has 15 residues. CDR3 coding DNA: TGCGCCAGCAGCTTGGGGACCGGGGACTACTATGGCTACACCTTC. Amino acids: CASSLGTGDYYGYTF.

The chain has TRBV19 and TRBJ2-1; D gene unclear. The ends were cut back, 3 bases at V and 4 bases at J, with 10 bases in the middle. CDR3 length: 14 residues. The V gene's germline CDR1 is LNHDA and CDR2 SQIVND (reference sequence). As DNA, the CDR3 is TGTGCCAGTAGTATTACCTATGGTTACAATGAGCAGTTCTTC. It codes for CASSITYGYNEQFF. The full variable domain, completed using reference TRBV19 and TRBJ2-1, is DGGITQSPKYLFRKEGQNVTLSCEQNLNHDAMYWYRQDPGQGLRLIYYSQIVNDFQKGDIAEGYSVSREKKESFPLTVTSAQKNPTAFYLCASSITYGYNEQFFGPGTRLTVL.

The V and J genes are TRBV5-1 and TRBJ1-3; weak D call: TRBD1 (6 bases). The V and J ends lost 4 bases and 0 bases respectively, with 14 bases between them. Germline V gene data show CDR1 as SGHRS and CDR2 as YFSETQ. The CDR3 spans 16 residues. In DNA, the CDR3 is TGCGCCAGCAGCGTCTCCGGGACACCCTCTGGAAACACCATATATTTT. Its translation: CASSVSGTPSGNTIYF.

The chain joins TRBV19 to TRBJ2-7; maybe TRBD2 (5 bases). The V gene's germline CDR1 is LNHDA and CDR2 SQIVND (reference sequence). Deletions cut 0 bases from V and 3 bases from J, with 12 bases between. This CDR3 region has 15 residues. The CDR3 coding sequence is TGTGCCAGTAGTATAGACGGTAGAGGGAGCTACGAGCAGTACTTC. This translates into CASSIDGRGSYEQYF.

The rearrangement uses TRBV19 and TRBJ2-2, with TRBD2 matching 7 bases. The germline gives CDR1 LNHDA, CDR2 SQIVND (reference sequence). V was clipped by 3 bases and J by 3 bases; unmatched bases: 4. This CDR3 comprises 15 residues. CDR3: CASSIPAGDTGELFF. CDR3 nucleotides: TGTGCCAGTAGTATCCCGGCGGGAGACACCGGGGAGCTGTTTTTT.

V is TRBV6-2 or TRBV6-3 and J is TRBJ2-7; no firm D call. Trimming stripped 5 bases from V and 0 bases from J, with 11 bases between. From germline, CDR1 is MNHEY and CDR2 SVGEGT. This CDR3 has 14 residues. This CDR3 is CASSLLANSYEQYF. DNA for the CDR3: TGTGCCAGCAGTCTACTCGCAAACTCCTACGAGCAGTACTTC.

The chain combines TRBV29-1 with TRBJ1-4; 7 bases fit TRBD1. Unmatched junction bases numbered 4, after V lost 7 bases and J lost 2 bases. Germline V gene data show CDR1 as SQVTM and CDR2 as ANQGSEA. This CDR3 contains 13 residues. As DNA, the CDR3 is TGCAGCGGGGTGACAGGGACTAATGAAAAACTGTTTTTT. Its translation: CSGVTGTNEKLFF.

The chain has TRBV28 and TRBJ2-1; 8 bases line up with TRBD1. The V segment lost 5 bases and the J segment 6 bases; nucleotides outside the gene matches: 9. This CDR3 region has 15 residues. Per germline, CDR1 MDHEN and CDR2 SYDVKM. The CDR3 nucleotides are TGTGCCAGCAGTCGAGTGGGACAGGTAATCAATGAGCAGTTCTTC. Encoded protein: CASSRVGQVINEQFF.

This clone was recorded only once. For the CDR3, the DNA is TGCGCCAGCAGCTTGGACTTTCCCAGCGGGATTGACGAGCAGTACTTC. Translated, it gives CASSLDFPSGIDEQYF. The V call is TRBV5-1, the J call TRBJ2-7, with 7 nucleotides matching TRBD2. The CDR3 contains 16 residues. Germline CDR1 is SGHRS and CDR2 is YFSETQ. Germline trimming cut 0 bases from V and 5 bases from J; bases unmatched to any gene: 11.

The chain employs TRBV5-5 and TRBJ2-6; D unresolved. The CDR3 is 14 amino acids. Trimming stripped 2 bases from V and 2 bases from J, with 5 bases between. Germline values: CDR1 SGHKS, CDR2 YYEKEE (reference sequence). The CDR3 bases are TGTGCCAGCAGCTTAGCACCTGGGGCCAACGTCCTGACTTTC. This encodes CASSLAPGANVLTF.

V gene TRBV19 combines with J gene TRBJ1-3; D gene ambiguous. Trimming left V 3 bases short and J 0 bases short, with 9 bases between. Germline V CDR1 and CDR2: LNHDA, SQIVND (reference sequence). The CDR3 runs to 15 residues. Written as DNA, the CDR3 is TGTGCCAGTAGTATGGAGGGCTCCTCTGGAAACACCATATATTTT. Translating it yields CASSMEGSSGNTIYF.

This chain connects TRBV2 to TRBJ2-1, with D unclear. V lost 7 bases to trimming and J lost 0 bases, with 10 bases between them. The CDR3 is 14 residues long. CDR1 is SNHLY and CDR2 is FYNNEI in the germline V gene. The DNA for the CDR3 is TGTGCCAGCAAGCAGGATAGCTCCTACAATGAGCAGTTCTTC. Translating gives CASKQDSSYNEQFF.

This clone was detected only a few times. The chain recombines TRBV5-4 with TRBJ1-1; tentative D call: TRBD1 (5 bases). This CDR3 is 14 amino acids long. Trimming stripped 2 bases from V and 1 base from J, with 9 bases between. Per the germline V gene, CDR1 is SGHNT and CDR2 is YYREEE (reference sequence). The CDR3 loop reads CASSFSQGNTEAFF. In DNA, the CDR3 is TGTGCCAGCAGCTTTTCCCAGGGGAACACTGAAGCTTTCTTT.

The J gene is TRBJ2-1, the V gene TRBV5-8, with TRBD1 as a possible D gene (5 bases). The CDR3 runs to 16 residues. Germline assignment: CDR1 SGHTS and CDR2 YDEGEE. Trimming left V 10 bases short and J 7 bases short, with 27 bases between. CDR3 sequence reads: CASAGRGLAGSNEQFF. In nucleotides, the CDR3 is TGTGCCTCCGCCGGAAGGGGATTGGCCGGGTCAAATGAGCAGTTCTTC.